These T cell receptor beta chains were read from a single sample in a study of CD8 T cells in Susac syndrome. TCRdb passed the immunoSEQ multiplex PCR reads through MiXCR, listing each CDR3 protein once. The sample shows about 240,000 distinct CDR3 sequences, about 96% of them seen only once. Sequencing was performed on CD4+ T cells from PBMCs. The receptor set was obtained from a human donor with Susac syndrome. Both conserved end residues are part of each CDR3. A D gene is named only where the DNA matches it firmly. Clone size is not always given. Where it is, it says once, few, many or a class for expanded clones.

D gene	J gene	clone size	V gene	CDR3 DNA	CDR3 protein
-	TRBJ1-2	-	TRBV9	TGTGCCAGCAGCGTGGACTCAGGGTTAGCTAACTATGGCTACACCTTC	CASSVDSGLANYGYTF
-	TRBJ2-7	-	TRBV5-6	TGTGCCAGCAGCTTCATGACGGACTCTTACGGAACCTACGAGCAGTACTTC	CASSFMTDSYGTYEQYF
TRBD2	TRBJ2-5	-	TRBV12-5	TGTGCTAGTGGGCTACGACTAGCGGGTTTAAAGACCCAGTACTTC	CASGLRLAGLKTQYF
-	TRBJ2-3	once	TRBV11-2	TGTGCCAGCAGCCCGCGCCAGCTTGAGGACACAGATACGCAGTATTTT	CASSPRQLEDTDTQYF
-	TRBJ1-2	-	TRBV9	TGTGCCAGCAGCACTCGGACAGCTAACTATGGCTACACCTTC	CASSTRTANYGYTF
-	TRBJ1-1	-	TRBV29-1	TGCAGCGGTGACGTTGGATTCGGCCAAACTGAAGCTTTCTTT	CSGDVGFGQTEAFF
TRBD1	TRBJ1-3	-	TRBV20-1	TGCAGTGCTATAGACAGGGCCTCTGGAAACACCATATATTTT	CSAIDRASGNTIYF
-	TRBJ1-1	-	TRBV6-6	TGTGCCAGCAGTGACGTCGACAGGCCGAACACTGAAGCTTTCTTT	CASSDVDRPNTEAFF
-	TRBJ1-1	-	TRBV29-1	TGCAGCGTTGAAGGGTATCAACTGAACACTGAAGCTTTCTTT	CSVEGYQLNTEAFF
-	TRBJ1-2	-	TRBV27	TGTGCCAGCACCCGAATTGGGGGAATCTATGGCTACACCTTC	CASTRIGGIYGYTF
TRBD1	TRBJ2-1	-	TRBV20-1	TGCAGTGCTAGAGGGGACAGGTCAAATGAGCAGTTCTTC	CSARGDRSNEQFF
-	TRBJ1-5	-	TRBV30	TGTGCCTGGCCGAGGACAGATAGCAATCAGCCCCAGCATTTT	CAWPRTDSNQPQHF
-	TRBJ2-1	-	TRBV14	TGTGCCAGCAGCCAACTCCAACAGCCGTCGCTCTTC	CASSQLQQPSLF
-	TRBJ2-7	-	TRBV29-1	TGCAGCGCCGCACCAGGACATATTGGGGGCGAGCAGTACTTC	CSAAPGHIGGEQYF
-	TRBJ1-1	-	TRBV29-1	TGCAGCGTTGATGTGGGCGGGAACACTGAAGCTTTCTTT	CSVDVGGNTEAFF
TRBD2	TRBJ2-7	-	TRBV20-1	TGCAGTGCTAGAGGGTCAGGACTAGGGAGCTCCTACGAGCAGTACTTC	CSARGSGLGSSYEQYF
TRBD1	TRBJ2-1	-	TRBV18	TGTGCCAGCTCAGGGGGACAGGGGCCCTCCAGCTCCTACAATGAGCAGTTCTTC	CASSGGQGPSSSYNEQFF
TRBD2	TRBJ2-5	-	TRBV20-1	TGCAGTGCTAGGGTTACCGGGGGGGGAGAAGAGACCCAGTACTTC	CSARVTGGGEETQYF
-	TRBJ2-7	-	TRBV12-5	TGTGCTAGTGGAGCCGGGAACTACTACGAGCAGTACTTC	CASGAGNYYEQYF
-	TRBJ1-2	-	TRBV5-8	TGTGCCAGCAGCTTGGCGGGAGGGAACTCCAATGGCTACACCTTC	CASSLAGGNSNGYTF
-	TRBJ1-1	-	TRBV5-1	TGCGCCAGCGCCGACGGGTACGTGTACACTGAAGCTTTCTTT	CASADGYVYTEAFF
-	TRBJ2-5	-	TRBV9	TGTGCCAGCAGTGTCTTAGGGGACCAAGAGACCCAGTACTTC	CASSVLGDQETQYF
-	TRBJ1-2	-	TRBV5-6	TGTGCCAGCAGCTTGGGGACAACTATCATCTATGGCTACACCTTC	CASSLGTTIIYGYTF
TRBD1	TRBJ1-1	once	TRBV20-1	TGCAGTGCGTACAGGGGGGTATGGGACACTGAAGCTTTCTTT	CSAYRGVWDTEAFF
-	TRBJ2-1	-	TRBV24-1	TGTGCCACCACTGACAGCTACAATGAGCAGTTCTTC	CATTDSYNEQFF
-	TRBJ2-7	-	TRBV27	TGTGCCAGCAGTTACATGGACTCCTTCCGCTACGAGCAGTACTTC	CASSYMDSFRYEQYF
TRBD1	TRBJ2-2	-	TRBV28	TGTGCCAGCAGCTTAAACCCAGGGGGCGTCACCGGGGAGCTGTTTTTT	CASSLNPGGVTGELFF
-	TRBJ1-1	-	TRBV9	TGTGCCAGCAGCGTCGAGTCCCGGGACACTGAAGCTTTCTTT	CASSVESRDTEAFF
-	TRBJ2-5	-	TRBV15	TGTGCCACCAGCAGATCCGGGATCCAAGAGACCCAGTACTTC	CATSRSGIQETQYF
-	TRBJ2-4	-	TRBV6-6	TGTGCCAGCAGTTACTCGACCCTTCGGGCAGGAAACATTCAGTACTTC	CASSYSTLRAGNIQYF
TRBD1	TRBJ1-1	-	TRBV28	TGTGCCAGCAACATACAGGGGCGGAACACTGAAGCTTTCTTT	CASNIQGRNTEAFF
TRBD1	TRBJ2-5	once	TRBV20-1	TGCAGTGCTACGCAGGGGGTCCGAGAGACCCAGTACTTC	CSATQGVRETQYF
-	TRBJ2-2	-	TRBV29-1	TGCAGCGTTGTTCAATACCAGAACACCGGGGAGCTGTTTTTT	CSVVQYQNTGELFF
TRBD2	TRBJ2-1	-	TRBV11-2	TGTGCCAGCTACACTAGCGGGAGTTGGTACAATGAGCAGTTCTTC	CASYTSGSWYNEQFF
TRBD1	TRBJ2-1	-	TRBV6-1	TGTGCCACCGAGAGGGATCCGGGACAGGGGTACAATGAGCAGTTCTTC	CATERDPGQGYNEQFF
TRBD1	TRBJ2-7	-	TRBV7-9	TGTGCCAGCAGTCGGACAGGGGGGGCCTACGAGCAGTACTTC	CASSRTGGAYEQYF
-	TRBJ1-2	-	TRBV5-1	TGCGCCAGCAGCTCAATCGGACGGACGACGGAGGGCTACACCTTC	CASSSIGRTTEGYTF
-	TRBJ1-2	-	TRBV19	TGTGCCAGTAGCCGAAACGGGGGGGCTCGGGGCTACACCTTC	CASSRNGGARGYTF
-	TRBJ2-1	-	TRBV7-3	TGTGCCAGCAGCGGGGGACTCTTCGATGAGCAGTTCTTC	CASSGGLFDEQFF
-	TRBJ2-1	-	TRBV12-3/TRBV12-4	TGTGCCAGCAAGAAACATGAGCAGTTCTTC	CASKKHEQFF
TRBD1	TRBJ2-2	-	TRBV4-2	TGTGCCAGCAGCCAGACGACAGGGGGAGGGACCGGGGAGCTGTTTTTT	CASSQTTGGGTGELFF
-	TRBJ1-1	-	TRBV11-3	TGTGCCAGCAGCTTAGGCCCAAACAGAGATCAAGCTTTCTTT	CASSLGPNRDQAFF
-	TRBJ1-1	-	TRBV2	TGTGCCAGCAGTGACCCGGGCGGCCCCACTGAAGCTTTCTTT	CASSDPGGPTEAFF
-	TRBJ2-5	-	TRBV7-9	TGTGCCAGCAGGCCCCCCGGGGACCGGCGAGAGACCCAGTACTTC	CASRPPGDRRETQYF
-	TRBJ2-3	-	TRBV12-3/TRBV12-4	TGTGCCAGCAGTTTTCGAAGTGGGAGAACAGATACGCAGTATTTT	CASSFRSGRTDTQYF
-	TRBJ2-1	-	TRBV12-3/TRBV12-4	TGTGCCAGCAGTTTAGCGCTGTATGGGATCTCAAATGAGCAGTTCTTC	CASSLALYGISNEQFF
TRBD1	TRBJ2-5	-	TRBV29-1	TGCAGCGTTGGTGGACAGGCTCAAGAGACCCAGTACTTC	CSVGGQAQETQYF
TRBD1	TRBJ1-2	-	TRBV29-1	TGCAGCGCATCAGGGGGTGAGAACTATGGCTACACCTTC	CSASGGENYGYTF
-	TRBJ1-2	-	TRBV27	TGTGCCAGCAGTTTTCCCCGACCTCCCGGCTACACCTTC	CASSFPRPPGYTF
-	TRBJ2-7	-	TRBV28	TGTGCCAGCAGTTTATCTCCGAGGTTCTACGAGCAGTACTTC	CASSLSPRFYEQYF
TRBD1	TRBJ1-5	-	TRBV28	TGTGCCAGCAGGCCGGGACAGGGCCAGCCCCAGCATTTT	CASRPGQGQPQHF